This T cell receptor beta chain was sequenced for a study of beta chain features in type 1 diabetes. As every portion of the isolated RNA was reverse transcribed, the sequencing read expressed TCRB transcripts. This table comes from immunoSEQ multiplex PCR, and its TCRdb copy is limited to in-frame clones, with some not included. Seen here are 900,000 or so clones, about 17% observed once, and the top ten hold about 0.02%. This clone was counted once. Germline loops: CDR1 SGHTA, CDR2 FQGNSA. The CDR3 totals 15 residues. Trimming left V 5 bases short and J 3 bases short, with 17 bases between. The chain joins TRBV7-2 to TRBJ2-7; weak D call: TRBD1 (6 bases). This receptor was taken from a young woman in good health. Input material: naive CD4+ T cells from blood. The CDR3 DNA is TGTGCCAGCAGCGGACCCGGGACATGGAGCTACGAGCAGTACTTC. This encodes CASSGPGTWSYEQYF.